Listed here are 6 T cell receptor beta chains from one sample, sequenced in a study of T cells in Graves' hyperthyroidism and ophthalmopathy. Regions amplified from RNA transcripts were the TCR beta CDR3 regions. TCR CDR3 underwent first-round RT-PCR with the HTBI primer set. One entry per CDR3 protein, called by TCRdb with MiXCR from the multiplex PCR reads. The sample holds 380,000 or so distinct CDR3 sequences, approximately 15% seen once. Material: blood. These receptors all come from a woman aged 25 to 39 with Graves' hyperthyroidism.

This clonotype has at least ten counts. The chain recombines TRBV6-1 with TRBJ2-7; D may correspond to TRBD1 or TRBD2 (6 bases each). V lost 1 base and J 3 bases, leaving 16 bases between the germline ends. Germline CDR1 and CDR2: MNHNS and SASEGT. This CDR3 comprises 16 residues. CDR3 in DNA: TGTGCCAGCAGTGAAGAGCCCACGGGGGCTAGCTACGAGCAGTACTTC. Translation gives CASSEEPTGASYEQYF.

This clonotype was seen a handful of times. This chain links TRBV5-1 with TRBJ2-1, with a possible D match to TRBD2 (6 bases). The CDR3 sequence is 16 residues long. Per the germline V gene, CDR1 is SGHRS and CDR2 is YFSETQ. V lost 2 bases, J lost 10 bases, and 22 bases lay in between. The CDR3 DNA follows: TGCGCCAGCAGCTTCTTCGAGACTAGTTTAAGAGCCGAGCAGTTCTTC. Amino acid sequence: CASSFFETSLRAEQFF.

There are many counts of this clonotype. Here the CDR3 reads CATSRPSSGNQPQHF. In nucleotides, the CDR3 is TGTGCCACCAGCAGACCGAGTTCCGGGAATCAGCCCCAGCATTTT. The genes are TRBV15 and TRBJ1-5, with D unresolved. Germline CDR1 and CDR2: LNHNV and YYDKDF (reference sequence). Trimming shortened V by 2 bases and J by 4 bases, and 12 bases separated the two germline ends. The CDR3 has 15 residues.

This chain joins TRBV19 and TRBJ1-2; tentatively, D is TRBD1 (5 bases). This CDR3 is built from 13 residues. Germline V gene sequence: CDR1 LNHDA, CDR2 SQIVND (reference sequence). Between the trimmed V and J ends, which lost 9 bases and 8 bases, there was a span of 19 bases. In DNA, the CDR3 is TGTGCCAGAACGGACGGGGGTTCCGACGGCTACACCTTC. It codes for CARTDGGSDGYTF.

This clonotype was recorded many times. The rearrangement links TRBV28 to TRBJ1-2, with D possibly matching TRBD1 (6 bases). V was cut by 1 base and J by 0 bases, with 6 bases left in between. CDR1 and CDR2 from the germline V gene are MDHEN and SYDVKM. The CDR3 is 14 amino acids. CDR3 nucleotides: TGTGCCAGCAGTTTATCAGGGGCTAACTATGGCTACACCTTC. This translates into CASSLSGANYGYTF.

This chain uses TRBV28 with TRBJ2-3; perhaps TRBD1 as D (6 bases). CDR1 is MDHEN and CDR2 is SYDVKM in the germline V gene. CDR3 length equals 14 residues. Trimming stripped 6 bases from V and 2 bases from J, with 12 bases between. As DNA, the CDR3 is TGTGCCAGCAGAAACCAGGGGAACACAGATACGCAGTATTTT. Encoded protein: CASRNQGNTDTQYF. The full variable domain, in which reference TRBV28 and TRBJ2-3 provide the parts outside the CDR3, is DVKVTQSSRYLVKRTGEKVFLECVQDMDHENMFWYRQDPGLGLRLIYFSYDVKMKEKGDIPEGYSVSREKKERFSLILESASTNQTSMYLCASRNQGNTDTQYFGPGTRLTVL.